These 13 T cell receptor beta chains were all obtained from the same sample, sequenced in a study of Tregs in tolerant kidney transplant recipients. These receptors' antigens are unknown. Clones were read by immunoSEQ multiplex PCR, and TCRdb kept only the in-frame ones, dropping some. The repertoire holds 9,500 to 12,000 clones, with under 95% as singletons. The source was Tregs from blood cultured with allogeneic cells, collected before the transplant. Receptors originate from a human patient who received a combined kidney and bone marrow transplant.

V and J are TRBV25-1 and TRBJ2-3, with D possibly TRBD1 on 7 matching bases. The CDR3 extends over 15 amino acids. Per germline, CDR1 MGHDK and CDR2 SYGVNS. V was cut by 8 bases and J by 0 bases, with 15 bases left in between. CDR3 nucleotide sequence: TGTGCCAGCGGAGGGGGCCATACAAGCACAGATACGCAGTATTTT. Its protein product is CASGGGHTSTDTQYF.

This chain uses TRBV19 with TRBJ2-1; 7 bases map to TRBD2. The germline CDR1 and CDR2 sequences are LNHDA and SQIVND (reference sequence). With 5 bases clipped from V and 7 bases from J, the junction kept 11 bases outside the gene matches. There are 15 residues in the CDR3. The CDR3 region has the DNA TGTGCCAGTAGTCGACCAGCAAGCGGGATAAATGAGCAGTTCTTC. This codes for CASSRPASGINEQFF.

J is TRBJ2-5 and V is TRBV25-1, with D possibly TRBD2 on 5 matching bases. Germline assignment: CDR1 MGHDK and CDR2 SYGVNS. This CDR3 region has 15 residues. The germline V and J ends were trimmed by 2 bases and 7 bases, with 17 bases remaining between them. The CDR3 loop reads CASSERSGETWTQYF. CDR3 DNA: TGTGCCAGCAGTGAAAGGTCCGGGGAGACATGGACCCAGTACTTC.

The V call is TRBV21-1, the J call TRBJ1-2; the DNA was not used to check the table's D call, TRBD1. TRBV21-1 is reported as a pseudogene. The CDR3 contains 14 residues. For the CDR3, the DNA is TGTGCCAGCAGCAAAGGGGGGCGGTCCTATGGCTACACCTTC. Amino acid sequence: CASSKGGRSYGYTF.

The gene calls are TRBV5-6 and TRBJ1-1, with 8 bases aligning to TRBD1. The germline CDR1 and CDR2 sequences are SGHDT and YYEEEE. After removal of 4 bases from V and 5 bases from J, the junction contained 16 bases not matched to a gene. The CDR3 contains 17 residues. CDR3 nucleotides: TGTGCCAGCAGCCAAATCCCGGGACAGGTTATGTATACTGAAGCTTTCTTT. Protein: CASSQIPGQVMYTEAFF.

This chain joins TRBV5-1 and TRBJ2-4; D not certain. The CDR3 is 15 amino acids. Trimming pared 1 base from V and 6 bases from J, leaving 14 bases between. Germline assignment: CDR1 SGHRS and CDR2 YFSETQ. CDR3 bases: TGCGCCAGCAGCTTGCTAGGGTTGGAGAGAAACATTCAGTACTTC. Amino acids: CASSLLGLERNIQYF.

This clone was picked up one time. This chain connects TRBV7-9 to TRBJ1-3; no definite D call. The CDR3 spans 13 residues. The V and J ends lost 6 bases and 0 bases respectively, with 6 bases between them. Germline V CDR1 and CDR2: SEHNR, FQNEAQ (reference sequence). The CDR3 DNA follows: TGTGCCAGCAGGACCAGCTCTGGAAACACCATATATTTT. Protein: CASRTSSGNTIYF.

This chain connects TRBV5-5 to TRBJ2-1; a possible D gene is TRBD2 (5 bases). Germline V gene lookup returns CDR1 SGHKS and CDR2 YYEKEE (reference sequence). V was trimmed by 3 bases and J by 13 bases, leaving 11 bases between them. The CDR3 contains 11 residues. CDR3 in DNA: TGTGCCAGCAGCTCCCCCCGGGGACAGTTCTTC. Protein sequence: CASSSPRGQFF.

V usage is TRBV18 and J usage is TRBJ2-3; no definite D call. Germline V gene data show CDR1 as KGHSH and CDR2 as LQKENI. This CDR3 is 13 amino acids long. Trimming stripped 0 bases from V and 0 bases from J, with 1 base between. The CDR3 nucleotides read TGTGCCAGCTCACCACCGAGCACAGATACGCAGTATTTT. This translates into CASSPPSTDTQYF.

A single count supports this clone. The chain combines TRBV19 with TRBJ1-2, with D possibly TRBD1 on 6 matching bases. From germline, CDR1 is LNHDA and CDR2 SQIVND (reference sequence). CDR3 size: 15 residues. V was clipped by 7 bases and J by 3 bases, with 18 bases between them. The CDR3 coding sequence is TGTGCCAGTAACGCACCCAGGGGTGTGGACTATGGCTACACCTTC. Its protein is CASNAPRGVDYGYTF. The full variable domain, with the rest looked up from reference TRBV19 and TRBJ1-2, is DGGITQSPKYLFRKEGQNVTLSCEQNLNHDAMYWYRQDPGQGLRLIYYSQIVNDFQKGDIAEGYSVSREKKESFPLTVTSAQKNPTAFYLCASNAPRGVDYGYTFGSGTRLTVV.

This chain links TRBV19 with TRBJ2-3; D unclear. CDR3 size: 12 residues. Germline V CDR1 and CDR2: LNHDA, SQIVND (reference sequence). Trimming removed 3 bases from V and 7 bases from J, with 8 bases in between. CDR3 amino acids: CASSIAGYTQYF. CDR3 in DNA: TGTGCCAGTAGTATTGCCGGATATACGCAGTATTTT.

The DNA of the CDR3 is TGCGCCAGCAAGTCGGGGCTAGCGGAGGACGGGGAGCTGTTTTTT. The encoded protein is CASKSGLAEDGELFF. This chain links TRBV5-1 with TRBJ2-2, with 7 bases that match TRBD2. The CDR3 loop spans 15 amino acids. The V and J ends lost 6 bases and 7 bases, in that order; junction bases with no gene match: 12. The germline V gene encodes CDR1 SGHRS and CDR2 YFSETQ.

The rearrangement joins TRBV9 to TRBJ2-3; D may be TRBD2 (7 bases). This CDR3 has 18 amino acids. V lost 0 bases and J lost 0, with 17 bases in between. Germline V gene lookup returns CDR1 SGDLS and CDR2 YYNGEE. The CDR3 coding sequence is TGTGCCAGCAGCGTAGCTGGGGGGCGGGGGCGAAGCACAGATACGCAGTATTTT. Protein: CASSVAGGRGRSTDTQYF.